The 19 T cell receptor beta chains below come from one sample, sequenced in a study of glioma-infiltrating T cells after dendritic cell vaccination. Libraries were prepared by immunoSEQ multiplex PCR; TCRdb keeps only in-frame clonotypes and omits some of them. The sample carries over 80,000 clones, roughly four fifths recorded once. Time point: after dendritic cell vaccination, including at tumor progression/relapse. Source: blood, taken after dendritic cell vaccination. The receptors were gathered from a human donor with glioblastoma.

This clone was seen more than once but under ten times. The gene calls are TRBV7-9 and TRBJ1-5; D call uncertain. Trimming left V 1 base short and J 2 bases short, with 15 bases between. Germline V gene lookup returns CDR1 SEHNR and CDR2 FQNEAQ (reference sequence). The CDR3 consists of 17 residues. CDR3 nucleotide sequence: TGTGCCAGCAGCTTAGGAGGATCCATACGCGGCAATCAGCCCCAGCATTTT. The encoded protein is CASSLGGSIRGNQPQHF.

Comment on this clone: In the same sample, other DNA sequences code for this CDR3. The chain uses TRBV7-9 and TRBJ2-1; the D is unclear. The V and J ends lost 5 bases and 7 bases respectively, with 6 bases between them. Germline CDR1 reads SEHNR; CDR2 reads FQNEAQ (reference sequence). This CDR3 region has 11 residues. CDR3 sequence reads: CASSPVNEQFF. CDR3 nucleotide sequence: TGTGCCAGCAGCCCCGTGAATGAGCAGTTCTTC.

The CDR3 loop reads CASSLVASSQETQYF. In DNA form, the CDR3 reads TGTGCCAGCAGCTTAGTGGCCAGTTCCCAAGAGACCCAGTACTTC. This chain joins TRBV7-2 and TRBJ2-5; D unresolved. Trimming shortened V by 1 base and J by 1 base, and 10 bases separated the two germline ends. Germline V gene lookup returns CDR1 SGHTA and CDR2 FQGNSA. The CDR3 contains 15 residues.

The chain combines TRBV7-9 with TRBJ1-2; 10 nucleotides match TRBD1. The trim removed 5 bases at V and 2 bases at J, leaving 11 bases unmatched. Germline V gene sequence: CDR1 SEHNR, CDR2 FQNEAQ (reference sequence). This CDR3 contains 17 residues. The CDR3 is CASSPDRGRTRNYGYTF. The DNA for the CDR3 is TGTGCCAGCAGCCCAGACAGGGGGCGCACGAGGAACTATGGCTACACCTTC.

The CDR3 reads CASSDDRGASQPQHF. In nucleotides, the CDR3 is TGTGCCAGCAGCGACGACAGAGGTGCTAGTCAGCCCCAGCATTTT. The V call is TRBV5-6, the J call TRBJ1-5; weak D call: TRBD1 (5 bases). Germline V gives CDR1 SGHDT, CDR2 YYEEEE. The CDR3 runs to 15 residues. Trimming removed 4 bases at V and 6 bases at J, with 17 bases between.

This clone appeared once. The chain joins TRBV19 to TRBJ2-2; D gene unclear. This CDR3 region has 15 residues. Per the germline V gene, CDR1 is LNHDA and CDR2 is SQIVND (reference sequence). With 3 bases removed from V and 3 bases from J, the gap between germline ends came to 11 bases. The CDR3: CASSIYPGDTGELFF. For the CDR3, the DNA is TGTGCCAGTAGTATTTACCCTGGAGACACCGGGGAGCTGTTTTTT.

The V call is TRBV7-9, the J call TRBJ1-2; 9 bases match TRBD1. The germline V gene has CDR1 SEHNR and CDR2 FQNEAQ (reference sequence). After removal of 5 bases from V and 4 bases from J, the junction contained 5 bases not matched to a gene. The CDR3 is made up of 14 amino acids. DNA of the CDR3: TGTGCCAGCAGCCCCACGACAGGGGGCTATGGCTACACCTTC. Translated: CASSPTTGGYGYTF.

The J gene is TRBJ2-3, the V gene TRBV27, with 9 bases aligning to TRBD2. J gave up 5 bases and V 1 base, and 7 bases lay outside the gene matches. Germline V gives CDR1 MNHEY, CDR2 SMNVEV (reference sequence). This CDR3 contains 16 residues. CDR3 DNA: TGTGCCAGCAGTTTATGGGCGGGAGGGCCGAAAGATACGCAGTATTTT. As protein: CASSLWAGGPKDTQYF.

The CDR3 coding sequence is TGTGCCAGCAGAAATGGACAGGGGGCCGCCTTTCGCACAGATACGCAGTATTTT. Amino acid sequence: CASRNGQGAAFRTDTQYF. This chain uses TRBV2 with TRBJ2-3; 11 positions agree with TRBD1. Trimming removed 6 bases from V and 1 base from J; junction bases left unmatched: 12. CDR1 SNHLY and CDR2 FYNNEI come from the germline V gene. The CDR3 length is 18 residues.

The rearrangement joins TRBV5-1 to TRBJ2-7; TRBD1 agrees at 9 bases. The junction had 2 bases not matched to a gene; V was cut back by 3 bases and J by 4 bases. CDR1 is SGHRS and CDR2 is YFSETQ in the germline V gene. CDR3 size: 13 residues. CDR3 DNA sequence: TGCGCCAGCAGCTACGGACAGGGGTACGAGCAGTACGTC. It encodes CASSYGQGYEQYV.

For the CDR3, the DNA is TGTGCCAGCTCACCTCCGGGACAGGGAGGTTTTGGCAATCAGCCCCAGCATTTT. Translating it yields CASSPPGQGGFGNQPQHF. The chain recombines TRBV18 with TRBJ1-5; 9 bases map to TRBD1. The CDR3 length is 18 residues. V was pared by 3 bases and J by 2 bases, with 11 bases of the junction left unmatched. CDR1 is KGHSH, CDR2 LQKENI, per germline.

This chain connects TRBV5-1 to TRBJ1-1; TRBD1 might be the D (5 bases). CDR1 and CDR2 from the germline V gene are SGHRS and YFSETQ. The CDR3 extends over 14 amino acids. Trimming shortened V by 0 bases and J by 3 bases, and 9 bases separated the two germline ends. CDR3 DNA sequence: TGCGCCAGCAGCTTGGACAGGCTATACACTGAAGCTTTCTTT. Translating it yields CASSLDRLYTEAFF.

This chain uses TRBV7-6 with TRBJ1-3; D remains unclear. The length of the CDR3 is 16 residues. Trimming removed 6 bases at V and 0 bases at J, with 15 bases between. The germline V gene encodes CDR1 SGHVS and CDR2 FNYEAQ. The CDR3 DNA is TGTGCCAGCAGTCTAGCTCCCGCAAACTCTGGAAACACCATATATTTT. As protein: CASSLAPANSGNTIYF.

The V gene is TRBV19, the J gene TRBJ1-2; D remains ambiguous. V shed 6 bases and J shed 4 bases, with 15 bases lying between them. This CDR3 comprises 14 residues. The germline gives CDR1 LNHDA, CDR2 SQIVND (reference sequence). The CDR3 loop reads CASSPVEQVYGYTF. As DNA, the CDR3 is TGTGCCAGTAGCCCGGTGGAGCAAGTCTATGGCTACACCTTC.

The chain couples TRBV2 to TRBJ2-2; 7 bases map to TRBD2. Germline CDR1 and CDR2: SNHLY and FYNNEI. Trimming at V came to 6 bases and at J to 1 base, leaving 5 bases not matched to a gene. The CDR3 extends over 15 amino acids. CDR3 sequence: CASRPLAQNTGELFF. CDR3 sequence (DNA): TGTGCCAGCAGACCACTAGCGCAGAACACCGGGGAGCTGTTTTTT.

The rearrangement joins TRBV19 to TRBJ2-1; D might be TRBD2 (6 bases). The CDR3 extends over 18 amino acids. V was cut by 3 bases and J by 2 bases, with 20 bases left in between. From germline, CDR1 is LNHDA and CDR2 SQIVND (reference sequence). CDR3 in amino acids: CASSIYLSVEGTYNEQFF. DNA for the CDR3: TGTGCCAGTAGTATCTATCTTTCGGTGGAGGGAACCTACAATGAGCAGTTCTTC.

The chain joins TRBV2 to TRBJ1-5; 8 bases agree with TRBD1. V trimming: 8 bases; J trimming: 3 bases; junction bases outside the gene matches: 3. Germline values: CDR1 SNHLY, CDR2 FYNNEI. The CDR3 spans 13 residues. In DNA, the CDR3 is TGTGCCAGCGACAGGGGACCCAATCAGCCCCAGCATTTT. The encoded protein is CASDRGPNQPQHF.

V gene TRBV6-1 combines with J gene TRBJ1-2, with D perhaps matching TRBD1 (5 bases). V was cut by 0 bases and J by 4 bases, with 18 bases left in between. Germline-derived CDR1 and CDR2 are MNHNS and SASEGT. This CDR3 region has 17 residues. The CDR3 DNA reads TGTGCCAGCAGTGAAGCGCTTGGGGGGTATGGGTCCTATGGCTACACCTTC. Translated, it gives CASSEALGGYGSYGYTF.

The gene calls are TRBV2 and TRBJ1-5; 10 nucleotides align to TRBD1. CDR3 length equals 15 residues. J lost 4 bases, V lost 6 bases, and 6 bases had no gene match. Germline CDR1 SNHLY, CDR2 FYNNEI. The chain's CDR3 is CASRMTGGQNQPQHF. In nucleotides, the CDR3 is TGTGCCAGCAGGATGACAGGGGGCCAAAATCAGCCCCAGCATTTT.